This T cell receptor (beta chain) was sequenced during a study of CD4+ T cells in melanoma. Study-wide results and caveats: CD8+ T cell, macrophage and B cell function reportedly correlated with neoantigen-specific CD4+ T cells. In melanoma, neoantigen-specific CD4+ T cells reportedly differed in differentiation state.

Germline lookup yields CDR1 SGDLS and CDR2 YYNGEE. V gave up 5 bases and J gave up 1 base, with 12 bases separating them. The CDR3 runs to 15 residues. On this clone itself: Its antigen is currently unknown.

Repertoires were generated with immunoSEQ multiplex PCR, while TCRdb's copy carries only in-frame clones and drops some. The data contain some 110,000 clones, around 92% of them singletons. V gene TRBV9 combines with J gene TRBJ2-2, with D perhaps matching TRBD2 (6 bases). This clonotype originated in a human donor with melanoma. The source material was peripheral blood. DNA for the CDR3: TGTGCCAGCAGGGCCTCCGGGGGGAACACCGGGGAGCTGTTTTTT. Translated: CASRASGGNTGELFF.